One sample yielded the 29 T cell receptor beta chains listed below, sequenced in a study of cytotoxic CD8 clonotypes in ibrutinib-treated CLL. Produced via immunoSEQ multiplex PCR; TCRdb's table is partial and in-frame only. Of some 9,800 clones listed, over 60% were seen once; the top ten hold 15% to 20%. Source: PBMCs, taken before ibrutinib treatment. These receptors originate from a human donor with chronic lymphocytic leukemia.

The V call is TRBV11-2, the J call TRBJ2-7, with 8 positions matching TRBD1. The CDR3 is 18 residues long. Germline-derived CDR1 and CDR2 are SGHAT and FQNNGV. J lost 3 bases, V lost 10 bases, and 23 bases had no gene match. The CDR3 here is CATRPQQLRRDRHYEQYF. CDR3 nucleotide sequence: TGTGCCACCCGACCCCAGCAGCTTAGAAGGGACAGGCACTACGAGCAGTACTTC.

J is TRBJ2-7 and V is TRBV2; a possible D gene is TRBD1 (6 bases). The CDR3 sequence is 13 residues long. The ends were cut back, 5 bases at V and 6 bases at J, with 14 bases in the middle. From germline, CDR1 is SNHLY and CDR2 FYNNEI. CDR3 sequence reads: CASSIWTDTEQYF. The CDR3 DNA sequence: TGTGCCAGCAGTATATGGACAGACACCGAGCAGTACTTC.

J is TRBJ2-3 and V is TRBV15; 8 positions match TRBD1. Trimming took 0 bases from V and 4 from J; bases not matched to a gene: 12. CDR1 LNHNV and CDR2 YYDKDF come from the germline V gene (reference sequence). The CDR3 spans 18 residues. CDR3 region: CATSRDSGTGSRADTQYF. The CDR3 DNA is TGTGCCACCAGCAGAGATTCCGGGACAGGCTCGAGGGCAGATACGCAGTATTTT.

CDR3 sequence: CASSFTGTSAGQTQYF. As DNA, the CDR3 is TGTGCCAGCAGCTTTACTGGGACGTCCGCAGGTCAGACCCAGTACTTC. This chain joins TRBV11-1 and TRBJ2-5; tentatively, D is TRBD1 or TRBD2 (5 bases each). This CDR3 spans 16 amino acids. Germline V lookup: CDR1 SGHAT, CDR2 FQDESV (reference sequence). Trimming shortened V by 3 bases and J by 6 bases, and 20 bases separated the two germline ends.

This sequence joins TRBV5-6 and TRBJ2-7; 8 nucleotides align to TRBD2. Germline V lookup: CDR1 SGHDT, CDR2 YYEEEE. The CDR3 contains 17 residues. With V trimmed by 5 bases and J by 5 bases, 18 bases remained unmatched. The CDR3 DNA is TGTGCCAGCAGTCCCGGGACTAGTATGCGAACCCACGACGAGCAGTACTTC. Translation: CASSPGTSMRTHDEQYF.

This chain connects TRBV15 to TRBJ1-1; 7 bases match TRBD1. Germline trimming cut 1 base from V and 6 bases from J; bases unmatched to any gene: 5. In germline, CDR1 is LNHNV, CDR2 YYDKDF (reference sequence). The length of the CDR3 is 14 residues. The CDR3 loop reads CATSRVDREAEAFF. DNA of the CDR3: TGTGCCACCAGCAGAGTAGACAGGGAGGCTGAAGCTTTCTTT. Together with reference TRBV15 and TRBJ1-1, the CDR3 gives the full variable domain: DAMVIQNPRYQVTQFGKPVTLSCSQTLNHNVMYWYQQKSSQAPKLLFHYYDKDFNNEADTPDNFQSRRPNTSFCFLDIRSPGLGDTAMYLCATSRVDREAEAFFGQGTRLTVV.

The rearrangement uses TRBV30 and TRBJ2-2; no firm D call. The CDR3 has 15 amino acids. V lost 0 bases and J 4 bases, leaving 12 bases between the germline ends. Germline lookup yields CDR1 GTSNPN and CDR2 SVGIG (reference sequence). CDR3 residues: CAWSVVAWGTGELFF. The CDR3 nucleotides read TGTGCCTGGAGTGTTGTCGCGTGGGGCACCGGGGAGCTGTTTTTT.

V is TRBV27 and J is TRBJ2-7, with TRBD2 matching over 16 bases. The CDR3 is made up of 17 amino acids. CDR1 MNHEY and CDR2 SMNVEV come from the germline V gene (reference sequence). The trim removed 6 bases at V and 7 bases at J, leaving 12 bases unmatched. The CDR3 region has the DNA TGTGCCAGCAGGCCGAGGGGACTAGCGGGGGGGCCCTGGGAGCAGTACTTC. This translates into CASRPRGLAGGPWEQYF.

The V gene is TRBV4-1, the J gene TRBJ2-7; no clear D. Trimming left V 1 base short and J 4 bases short, with 17 bases between. Germline V gene data show CDR1 as MGHRA and CDR2 as YSYEKL. This CDR3 contains 16 residues. CDR3 coding DNA: TGCGCCAGCAGCCAAGTTGAAGGTCAAGGAGTATACGAGCAGTACTTC. Protein product: CASSQVEGQGVYEQYF.

This clone was seen a few times. Its ends do not fully match the called genes, so a read error is possible. This chain uses TRBV14 with TRBJ2-7, with D unresolved. Germline loops: CDR1 SGHDN, CDR2 FVKESK. The CDR3 extends over 12 amino acids. The CDR3 reads CASSGPSFEQYF. The CDR3 DNA follows: TGTGCCAGCAGCGGGCCCTCCTTCGAGCAGTACTTC.

This clone was counted only a few times. The chain is built from TRBV7-2 and TRBJ2-3, with 10 positions matching TRBD2. CDR1 SGHTA and CDR2 FQGNSA come from the germline V gene. With 4 bases clipped from V and 5 bases from J, the junction kept 9 bases outside the gene matches. The length of the CDR3 is 16 residues. CDR3 loop: CASSSWTSGPGDTQYF. The CDR3 bases are TGTGCCAGCAGCTCCTGGACTAGCGGCCCGGGAGATACGCAGTATTTT.

V and J are TRBV30 and TRBJ2-5; D may be TRBD1 or TRBD2 (5 bases each). Trimming cost V 0 bases and J 5 bases, with 10 bases left between them. There are 13 residues in the CDR3. CDR1 is GTSNPN, CDR2 SVGIG, per germline (reference sequence). CDR3 nucleotides: TGTGCCTGGAGTGTACGGGGCCGGGAGACCCAGTACTTC. It yields the protein CAWSVRGRETQYF. Full variable domain (missing parts from reference TRBV30 and TRBJ2-5): SQTIHQWPATLVQPVGSPLSLECTVEGTSNPNLYWYRQAAGRGLQLLFYSVGIGQISSEVPQNLSASRPQDRQFILSSKKLLLSDSGFYLCAWSVRGRETQYFGPGTRLLVL.

This clone showed up just a few times. The chain employs TRBV2 and TRBJ2-7; D is possibly TRBD1 or TRBD2 (5 bases each). The germline V gene encodes CDR1 SNHLY and CDR2 FYNNEI. Trimming removed 6 bases at V and 3 bases at J, with 12 bases between. The CDR3 runs 13 residues. The CDR3 DNA reads as TGTGCCAGCAGAGGGACCGTCAACTACGAGCAGTACTTC. It encodes CASRGTVNYEQYF. The complete variable domain, with remaining parts taken from reference TRBV2 and TRBJ2-7, reads EPEVTQTPSHQVTQMGQEVILRCVPISNHLYFYWYRQILGQKVEFLVSFYNNEISEKSEIFDDQFSVERPDGSNFTLKIRSTKLEDSAMYFCASRGTVNYEQYFGPGTRLTVT.

This clone showed up just a few times. The CDR3 bases are TGTGCCAGCAGCGGGTGTTTATACCAACAAAGTCGGGCCAACGTCCTGACTTTC. Translated, it gives CASSGCLYQQSRANVLTF. V is TRBV7-9 and J is TRBJ2-6; the D is unclear. Trimming pared 5 bases from V and 5 bases from J, leaving 22 bases between. This CDR3 has 18 amino acids. Germline V gene data show CDR1 as SEHNR and CDR2 as FQNEAQ (reference sequence).

The chain joins TRBV19 to TRBJ1-2, with D perhaps TRBD1 (5 bases). The germline V gene encodes CDR1 LNHDA and CDR2 SQIVND (reference sequence). Trimming removed 3 bases from V and 8 bases from J, with 22 bases in between. The CDR3 runs 16 residues. CDR3 in amino acids: CASSIGSKQGAEGYTF. CDR3 nucleotide sequence: TGTGCCAGTAGTATCGGATCGAAGCAGGGAGCGGAAGGCTACACCTTC.

The rearrangement joins TRBV4-1 to TRBJ2-7, with 12 bases that match TRBD2. Germline assignment: CDR1 MGHRA and CDR2 YSYEKL. There are 16 residues in the CDR3. The junction had 5 bases not matched to a gene; V was cut back by 0 bases and J by 5 bases. CDR3 nucleotides: TGCGCCAGCAGCCAAGAAGAGACTAGCGGGAGTCACGAGCAGTACTTC. Protein sequence: CASSQEETSGSHEQYF.

This clone was picked up a small number of times. The V gene is TRBV28, the J gene TRBJ2-4, with D possibly TRBD1 on 5 matching bases. The V gene lost 5 bases and the J gene lost 0 bases, with 14 bases spanning the gap. CDR1 and CDR2 from the germline V gene are MDHEN and SYDVKM. The CDR3 has 16 residues. The CDR3 coding sequence is TGTGCCAGCAGTCCTACAGGAACCTTAGCCAAAAACATTCAGTACTTC. It encodes CASSPTGTLAKNIQYF.

This clone has only one observation. The V call is TRBV2, the J call TRBJ2-3, with D possibly TRBD1 on 6 matching bases. The CDR3 spans 14 residues. The germline V gene has CDR1 SNHLY and CDR2 FYNNEI. V was pared by 6 bases and J by 8 bases, with 18 bases between. CDR3 coding DNA: TGTGCCAGCAGCGAACAGGGCGGCCCCTTTACGCAGTATTTT. It is translated as CASSEQGGPFTQYF.

The V call is TRBV23-1, the J call TRBJ1-1; D perhaps matches TRBD1 (5 bases). TRBV23-1 is reported as an ORF; its role is uncertain. The CDR3 is made up of 19 amino acids. Trimming pared 3 bases from V and 5 bases from J, leaving 28 bases between. The CDR3 bases are TGCGCCAGCAGTCATCGTCCTCTCGGCTCCAGGGTGTGTCTGACTGAAGCTTTCTTT. This encodes CASSHRPLGSRVCLTEAFF.

The V gene is TRBV6-1, the J gene TRBJ2-7; D ambiguous. V lost 1 base and J lost 7, with 11 bases in between. CDR1 and CDR2 from the germline V gene are MNHNS and SASEGT. The CDR3 contains 13 residues. CDR3 in amino acids: CASSEGHFGEQYF. For the CDR3, the DNA is TGTGCCAGCAGTGAAGGACATTTTGGAGAGCAGTACTTC.

This clone was seen only a few times. The chain joins TRBV2 to TRBJ1-2, with D unresolved. Deletions cut 2 bases from V and 2 bases from J, with 9 bases between. The CDR3 runs 14 residues. Germline loops: CDR1 SNHLY, CDR2 FYNNEI. Here the CDR3 DNA reads TGTGCCAGCAGTGAACTTTCTTCGAACTATGGCTACACCTTC. Protein: CASSELSSNYGYTF.

The rearrangement uses TRBV7-9 and TRBJ2-7; no clear D gene. CDR1 is SEHNR and CDR2 is FQNEAQ in the germline V gene (reference sequence). Deletions cut 5 bases from V and 5 bases from J, with 7 bases between. The CDR3 has 11 amino acids. The CDR3: CASSITHEQYF. Here the CDR3 DNA reads TGTGCCAGCAGCATTACCCACGAGCAGTACTTC.

The J gene is TRBJ2-1, the V gene TRBV7-2, with TRBD2 matching over 13 bases. Per germline, CDR1 SGHTA and CDR2 FQGNSA. Losses at the gene ends were 2 bases for V and 6 bases for J; bases not matched to a gene: 4. The CDR3 totals 16 residues. The CDR3 bases are TGTGCCAGCAGCTTACCTCGGACTAGCGGGGGCAATGAGCAGTTCTTC. Amino acids: CASSLPRTSGGNEQFF.

The V and J genes are TRBV6-5 and TRBJ2-7; 11 bases map to TRBD2. The V gene's germline CDR1 is MNHEY and CDR2 SVGAGI. The CDR3 totals 14 residues. Trimming cost V 6 bases and J 7 bases; bases outside gene matches: 8. The CDR3 DNA follows: TGTGCCAGCAGCATTAGCGGGGGGGCTTGGGAGCAGTACTTC. It translates to CASSISGGAWEQYF.

The chain has TRBV5-6 and TRBJ1-1; TRBD1 is a possible D gene (6 bases). Trimming stripped 2 bases from V and 5 bases from J, with 10 bases between. This CDR3 has 13 residues. Germline assignment: CDR1 SGHDT and CDR2 YYEEEE. The CDR3 sequence: CASSLQGRTEAFF. DNA for the CDR3: TGTGCCAGCAGCTTACAGGGACGGACTGAAGCTTTCTTT. Based on the CDR3 plus reference TRBV5-6 and TRBJ1-1, the full variable domain is DAGVTQSPTHLIKTRGQQVTLRCSPKSGHDTVSWYQQALGQGPQFIFQYYEEEERQRGNFPDRFSGHQFPNYSSELNVNALLLGDSALYLCASSLQGRTEAFFGQGTRLTVV.

This rearrangement joins TRBV7-9 to TRBJ2-6; TRBD1 might be the D (6 bases). Germline CDR1 SEHNR, CDR2 FQNEAQ (reference sequence). CDR3 length: 15 residues. Trimming pared 5 bases from V and 4 bases from J, leaving 12 bases between. CDR3 in DNA: TGTGCCAGCAGCACCAGGGGCGACGGGGCCAACGTCCTGACTTTC. The encoded protein is CASSTRGDGANVLTF.

The J gene is TRBJ1-1, the V gene TRBV28; a possible D gene is TRBD1 (6 bases). The V end lost 5 bases, the J end lost 0 bases, and 16 bases lay between the germline ends. Germline V gene lookup returns CDR1 MDHEN and CDR2 SYDVKM. CDR3 size: 16 residues. CDR3 sequence (DNA): TGTGCCAGCAGTAAGCGGACAGTAATCATGAACACTGAAGCTTTCTTT. It encodes CASSKRTVIMNTEAFF.

CDR3 DNA: TGTGCCAGCAGCTTAGAGATGGGCACCATATATTTT. Protein product: CASSLEMGTIYF. The gene calls are TRBV11-2 and TRBJ1-3; D unclear. Germline-derived CDR1 and CDR2 are SGHAT and FQNNGV. The V end was cut by 0 bases, the J end by 9 bases, with 6 bases between. CDR3 length: 12 amino acids.

This clone was detected only a few times. The chain employs TRBV27 and TRBJ1-1, with 7 nucleotides matching TRBD1. Germline V gives CDR1 MNHEY, CDR2 SMNVEV (reference sequence). Unmatched junction bases numbered 6, after V lost 5 bases and J lost 0 bases. The CDR3 runs to 15 residues. CDR3 amino acids: CASSTTGTVNTEAFF. CDR3 bases: TGTGCCAGCAGTACGACCGGGACAGTGAACACTGAAGCTTTCTTT.